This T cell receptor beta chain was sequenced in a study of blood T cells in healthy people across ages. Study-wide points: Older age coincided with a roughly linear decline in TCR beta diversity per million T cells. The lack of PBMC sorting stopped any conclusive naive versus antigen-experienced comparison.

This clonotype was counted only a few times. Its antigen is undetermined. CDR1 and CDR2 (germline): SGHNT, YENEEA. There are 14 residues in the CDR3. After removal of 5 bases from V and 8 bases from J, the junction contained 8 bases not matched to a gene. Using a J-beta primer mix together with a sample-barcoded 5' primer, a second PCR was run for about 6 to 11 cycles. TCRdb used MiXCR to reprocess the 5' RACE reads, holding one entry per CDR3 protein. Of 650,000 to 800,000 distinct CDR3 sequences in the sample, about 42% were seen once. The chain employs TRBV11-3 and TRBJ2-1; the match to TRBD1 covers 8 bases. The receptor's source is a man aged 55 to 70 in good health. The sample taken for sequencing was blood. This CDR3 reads CASSLTGQDHEQFF. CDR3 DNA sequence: TGTGCCAGCAGCCTAACGGGACAGGATCATGAGCAGTTCTTC.